What follows are 23 T cell receptor beta chains derived from one specimen sequenced in a study of glioma-infiltrating T cells. Amplification of TCR alpha and beta CDR3 regions from RNA used iRepertoire nested multiplex PCR. TCRdb reanalysed the multiplex PCR reads using MiXCR and keeps one entry per CDR3 protein. The table includes around 350,000 distinct CDR3 sequences, around 45% detected once. Sample: glioma tissue, nonneoplastic brain tissue, or PBMCs (not recorded which). The receptors stem from a human donor with low-grade glioma or glioblastoma, undergoing nonglioma brain surgery, or in good health (not recorded which).

This clonotype was recorded many times. The gene calls are TRBV20-1 and TRBJ2-7; D tentatively fits TRBD1 or TRBD2 (5 bases each). The CDR3 has 14 amino acids. CDR1 and CDR2 from the germline V gene are DFQATT and SNEGSKA (reference sequence). The V end lost 5 bases, the J end lost 2 bases, and 16 bases lay between the germline ends. The CDR3 loop reads CSAPPEGLTYEQYF. The CDR3 DNA is TGCAGTGCTCCCCCTGAGGGGTTGACCTACGAGCAGTACTTC.

A few counts support this clonotype. DNA of the CDR3: TGTGCCAGCACGAGGGGTAATGAAAAACTGTTTTTT. This translates into CASTRGNEKLFF. This chain joins TRBV25-1 and TRBJ1-4, with TRBD1 as a possible D gene (5 bases). Germline lookup yields CDR1 MGHDK and CDR2 SYGVNS. The CDR3 extends over 12 amino acids. Between the trimmed V and J ends, which lost 7 bases and 4 bases, there was a span of 7 bases.

About this clonotype: An end of the junction differs from the germline gene, which may be a read error. The V and J genes are TRBV6-2 or TRBV6-3 and TRBJ2-1, with 8 bases lining up with TRBD1. The CDR3 loop spans 15 amino acids. The germline CDR1 and CDR2 sequences are MNHEY and SVGEGT. The CDR3 nucleotides read TGTGCCAGCTATCAGACAGGGGAGGTGGAGAGTGAGCAGCTCTTC. Translated: CASYQTGEVESEQLF.

This clonotype was observed many times. The V and J genes are TRBV6-1 and TRBJ1-2, with D unclear. Germline CDR1 and CDR2: MNHNS and SASEGT. The CDR3 extends over 15 amino acids. Trimming took 5 bases from V and 5 from J, leaving 18 bases between them. CDR3 amino acids: CASSYRLGALYGYTF. The CDR3 DNA reads as TGTGCCAGCAGTTACCGTCTAGGAGCTCTATATGGCTACACCTTC.

This clonotype appeared a few times. V and J are TRBV6-1 and TRBJ2-3; 13 nucleotides agree with TRBD2. V was clipped by 6 bases and J by 6 bases; unmatched bases: 6. The CDR3 sequence is 15 residues long. From germline, CDR1 is MNHNS and CDR2 SASEGT. CDR3 region: CASSPGLAGRDTQYF. The CDR3 DNA sequence: TGTGCCAGCAGCCCGGGACTAGCGGGAAGGGATACGCAGTATTTT.

The CDR3 bases are TGCAGTTCACCCGGGACTAGCGGGAGGGTAGCCAAAAACATTCAGTACTTC. Protein sequence: CSSPGTSGRVAKNIQYF. This chain links TRBV20-1 with TRBJ2-4; 16 nucleotides match TRBD2. With V trimmed by 8 bases and J by 0 bases, 7 bases remained unmatched. Germline lookup yields CDR1 DFQATT and CDR2 SNEGSKA (reference sequence). The CDR3 is made up of 17 amino acids.

A note on this clonotype: This sequence may be a read error, since a much larger clone differs from it by one base. The V call is TRBV27, the J call TRBJ2-2, with D unclear. CDR1 and CDR2 (germline): MNHEY, SMNVEV (reference sequence). The CDR3 consists of 13 residues. The CDR3 spells CASGFGLAGELFF. In nucleotides, the CDR3 is TGTGCCAGCGGTTTCGGGTTGGCCGGGGAGCTGTTTTTT.

CDR3 protein: CASSLLPAGGQDTQYF. CDR3 nucleotide sequence: TGTGCCAGCAGTTTATTGCCAGCGGGAGGTCAGGATACGCAGTATTTT. The chain employs TRBV27 and TRBJ2-3, with 9 bases lining up with TRBD2. In germline, CDR1 is MNHEY, CDR2 SMNVEV (reference sequence). The CDR3 is 16 residues long. V trimming: 1 base; J trimming: 6 bases; junction bases outside the gene matches: 8.

This clonotype was recorded many times. V is TRBV27 and J is TRBJ2-5, with TRBD1 matching 7 bases. CDR3 length: 14 amino acids. The V gene's germline CDR1 is MNHEY and CDR2 SMNVEV (reference sequence). With 5 bases clipped from V and 1 base from J, the junction kept 4 bases outside the gene matches. Here the CDR3 reads CASSQWTGQETQYF. The CDR3, as DNA: TGTGCCAGCAGTCAATGGACAGGCCAAGAGACCCAGTACTTC.

The genes are TRBV7-2 and TRBJ2-2; unclear D gene. Per germline, CDR1 SGHTA and CDR2 FQGNSA. The CDR3 has 15 amino acids. Trimming took 5 bases from V and 2 from J, leaving 12 bases between them. In nucleotides, the CDR3 is TGTGCCAGCAGCCCGTCAGGATTTAACACCGGGGAGCTGTTTTTT. This translates into CASSPSGFNTGELFF.

The rearrangement uses TRBV15 and TRBJ2-5; a weak D match, TRBD2 (6 bases). V lost 5 bases and J lost 1, with 17 bases in between. The germline CDR1 and CDR2 sequences are LNHNV and YYDKDF (reference sequence). The CDR3 covers 16 residues. The CDR3 sequence: CATSLPRGTFQETQYF. CDR3 DNA: TGTGCCACCAGCCTACCCCGGGGGACGTTCCAAGAGACCCAGTACTTC.

This clonotype has a count of ten or more. The chain combines TRBV6-5 with TRBJ2-1; 11 nucleotides line up with TRBD2. Germline lookup yields CDR1 MNHEY and CDR2 SVGAGI. J lost 7 bases, V lost 2 bases, and 10 bases had no gene match. The CDR3 loop spans 17 amino acids. CDR3: CASSYGIAGGPWNEQFF. The CDR3 bases are TGTGCCAGCAGTTACGGCATAGCGGGAGGGCCTTGGAATGAGCAGTTCTTC.

Details on this clonotype: Possible read error: a much larger clone is one base away. The chain employs TRBV28 and TRBJ2-1; no firm D call. The CDR3 sequence is 16 residues long. The V gene's germline CDR1 is MDHEN and CDR2 SYDVKM. CDR3 loop: CAGSSASFGSYNEQFF. The CDR3 DNA sequence: TGTGCCGGCAGTTCGGCTTCTTTCGGGTCCTACAATGAGCAGTTCTTC.

The V call is TRBV12-3 or TRBV12-4, the J call TRBJ2-5; TRBD2 agrees at 7 bases. CDR3 size: 13 residues. V lost 6 bases to trimming and J lost 4 bases; unmatched junction nucleotides: 5. DNA for the CDR3: TGTGCCAGCAGAGTGACTAGCTTAGAGACCCAGTACTTC. Residues: CASRVTSLETQYF.

This clonotype has ten or more counts. The chain combines TRBV6-1 with TRBJ2-5; D call uncertain. CDR3 size: 11 residues. The ends were cut back, 5 bases at V and 5 bases at J, with 6 bases in the middle. Per germline, CDR1 MNHNS and CDR2 SASEGT. DNA of the CDR3: TGTGCCAGCAGTACCGCCGAGACCCAGTACTTC. Translation: CASSTAETQYF.

On this clonotype itself: One end of the junction fails to match germline, which may point to a read error. The J gene is TRBJ2-1, the V gene TRBV28; TRBD2 matches 9 bases. This CDR3 region has 21 residues. The V gene's germline CDR1 is MDHEN and CDR2 SYDVKM. In DNA, the CDR3 is TGTGCCAGCAGCGCTATTCCCGGGACTAGCATCGTCCTTCGCTCCTACAATGAGCAGCTCTTC. It is translated as CASSAIPGTSIVLRSYNEQLF. The full variable domain, in which reference TRBV28 and TRBJ2-1 provide the parts outside the CDR3, is DVKVTQSSRYLVKRTGEKVFLECVQDMDHENMFWYRQDPGLGLRLIYFSYDVKMKEKGDIPEGYSVSREKKERFSLILESASTNQTSMYLCASSAIPGTSIVLRSYNEQLFGPGTRLTVL.

This clonotype was counted ten times or more. The chain joins TRBV7-2 to TRBJ2-3; the match to TRBD2 covers 12 bases. The CDR3 consists of 15 residues. V lost 5 bases, J lost 4 bases, and 4 bases stayed unmatched. Germline CDR1 reads SGHTA; CDR2 reads FQGNSA. DNA of the CDR3: TGTGCCAGCAGCACATCTAGCGGGAGGGCAGATACGCAGTATTTT. This translates into CASSTSSGRADTQYF.

The rearrangement joins TRBV10-3 to TRBJ2-7; D unclear. The CDR3 length is 15 residues. V dropped 2 bases and J dropped 0 bases, with 11 bases sitting between them. Germline loops: CDR1 ENHRY, CDR2 SYGVKD. CDR3 loop: CAISEGRSSSYEQYF. In DNA form, the CDR3 reads TGTGCCATCAGTGAGGGCCGATCAAGCTCCTACGAGCAGTACTTC.

Concerning this clonotype itself: This may be a read error, as it is one base from a much larger clone. The rearrangement links TRBV12-3 or TRBV12-4 to TRBJ2-3; 9 bases are a match to TRBD2. The CDR3 covers 16 residues. The CDR3 DNA is TGTGCCAGCAGTTTAGGCGGGAGGGCCGTCACAGATACGGAGTATTTT. It yields the protein CASSLGGRAVTDTEYF.

V and J are TRBV18 and TRBJ2-3, with unresolved D. The germline gives CDR1 KGHSH, CDR2 LQKENI. CDR3 length: 15 amino acids. With 3 bases removed from V and 2 bases from J, the gap between germline ends came to 12 bases. Written as DNA, the CDR3 is TGTGCCAGCTCACCCTATATTGGCCCCACAGATACGCAGTATTTT. Amino acid sequence: CASSPYIGPTDTQYF.

The chain combines TRBV7-2 with TRBJ2-7; D is perhaps TRBD2 (5 bases). Trimming shortened V by 5 bases and J by 2 bases, and 13 bases separated the two germline ends. This CDR3 contains 14 residues. Looked up from germline, CDR1 is SGHTA and CDR2 is FQGNSA. CDR3 coding DNA: TGTGCCAGCAGCCCCCTGAGCGGCCCCTACGAGCAGTACTTC. This sequence encodes CASSPLSGPYEQYF.

As for this clonotype: Mismatch with germline at one junction end may stem from a read error. This chain links TRBV20-1 with TRBJ2-5, with 12 nucleotides matching TRBD2. Germline CDR1 DFQATT, CDR2 SNEGSKA (reference sequence). This CDR3 is 17 amino acids long. CDR3 sequence (DNA): TGCAGTGCCCCAGGGGGGACTAGCGGGCCGTACCAAGAGACCAAGTACTTC. Protein: CSAPGGTSGPYQETKYF.

The count of this clonotype is one. The J gene is TRBJ2-5, the V gene TRBV5-1; 9 bases are shared with TRBD1. CDR3 length: 21 residues. With V trimmed by 0 bases and J by 6 bases, 24 bases remained unmatched. CDR1 and CDR2 (germline): SGHRS, YFSETQ. CDR3: CASSLDKRQTGTGFGEQTQYF. DNA of the CDR3: TGCGCCAGCAGCTTGGATAAGCGGCAAACCGGGACAGGGTTCGGAGAGCAGACCCAGTACTTC.